Here is one T cell receptor beta chain with its context. This clone was found a few times. Its antigen is not yet known. Qualities for individual bases were not recorded, and no much larger clone is one base off. This sample was taken from a study of cytomegalovirus exposure and HLA in healthy donors (dated by TCRdb to about 2017). Regarding the research as a whole: An earlier analysis of 587 of the donors reported approximately 300 Gb of sequence data and around 110 million unique TCR beta sequences from about 179 million T cells. Among 398 genotyped donors of the cohort, an average of roughly 230,000 unique TCR beta nucleotide sequences was sequenced per donor, of which approximately 19% were non-productive. To decide whether each TCR beta V gene segment behaved as functional or pseudogenic, an earlier analysis of fewer than 750 of the donors relied on high-throughput TCR beta sequencing. In a later genetic analysis, genome-wide SNP genotypes for about 65% of the roughly 670 donors were used, and that subset was treated as a discovery cohort. Both class I and class II loci were covered by HLA typing, at four-digit resolution. The number of typed donors differed by locus: about 620-630 for A, B, C, DRB1 and DQB1; 500 to 550 for DQA1; around 580 for DPA1; and some 430 for DPB1. The later analysis used no new phenotypic data to find candidate immune exposures, relying instead on TCR beta sequences and their occurrence across donors. To predict cytomegalovirus infection status, the study brought together high-throughput TCR immunosequencing, statistical association of individual TCRs with disease status, and machine learning. Every discovery cohort repertoire had been produced on one sequencing platform. Roughly five DR-DQ haplotypes were handled as single units for association and clustering, since linkage in the cohort was strong. Of the 350 to 450 genotyped donors, over 70% fell in the genetic ancestry cluster associated with self-reported Caucasian donors. An early release covering roughly 600 HLA-typed donors comprised roughly 300 gigabases of sequencing data and approximately 80 million unique TCR sequences. The study was designed to test whether signatures of past pathogen exposure could be identified by cataloging public T cell receptors. The study profiled the T cell repertoires of around 700 subjects by immunosequencing and related them to cytomegalovirus serostatus. A separate validation cohort of roughly 110 different subjects was used in addition to the approximately 640-subject first cohort. In a later analysis, previously published TCR beta repertoires from 666 donors were re-analyzed and high-resolution HLA genotyping was added so that TCR occurrence patterns could be studied. Alongside the repertoire data, information on donor age, sex, ethnicity and CMV serostatus was compiled. Points the paper makes about the study in general: According to a later analysis, most CMV-associated TCR beta chains appeared to be HLA-restricted, and the HLA associations seemed to be driven largely by CMV exposure. Because the 87-base-pair reads could not distinguish some IMGT-functional V segments, including TRBV6-2 and TRBV6-3, those segments were excluded. The presence/absence analyses assumed that sequencing depth was roughly uniform across donors, and that assumption may not be true. According to a later analysis, parvovirus B19, influenza, CMV and Epstein-Barr virus appeared linked to several top co-occurrence clusters. Because HLA typing was missing for some donors at each locus, association tests included only the typed subset. A total of some 180 TCR beta chains were listed by the study as associated with cytomegalovirus. In a later analysis, the rate of TCR association differed among HLA loci, with DRB1 alleles having the most associated TCRs and HLA-C alleles having the fewest. A cluster of highly shared sequence variants was judged likely to represent a technical artifact of the sequencing pipeline. In an earlier analysis of some 500 of the donors, most TCR beta V segments were observed in productive rearrangements about 87% or about 30% of the time, broadly matching IMGT annotations. Compared with equally common non-associated chains, HLA-associated TCR beta chains in a later analysis were more clonally expanded and had lower generation probabilities. Specific HLA alleles were associated with 16,951 TCR beta sequences at a false discovery rate of 0.05 in a later analysis. In a later genetic analysis, a missense DCLRE1C variant was associated with V-gene and J-gene trimming of TCR beta chains, and the association was replicated in an independent cohort. The authors suggested that the approach could potentially be extended to other disease states and immunological phenotypes. Strong co-occurrence of HLA alleles, especially DR and DQ, made assigning TCR associations to individual alleles difficult. CMV serostatus was the only immune exposure information available for the cohort. Over 15 rarely observed V segments, including chromosome 9 orphons, were excluded from the earlier analysis of almost 600 of the donors because counts were too low. In vitro tests confirmed that a few of the cytomegalovirus-associated TCR beta chains recognize cytomegalovirus antigens. Most TCR sequences were seen in very few donors, while some public TCRs were found in many individuals. A later genetic analysis reported fewer N-insertions in productive TCRs among donors in an Asian-associated ancestry cluster than the approximately 670-donor mean. Only TCR beta chains were sequenced in this cohort, and the absence of alpha or paired-chain data limited detectable features. The classifier was reported to diagnose cytomegalovirus status with high specificity and sensitivity in both the original cohort and the validation cohort. Correlated functional status among segregating V segments might reflect linkage disequilibrium, but an unknown experimental factor could not be ruled out. A further reported finding was that TCR beta sequences accurately predicted the HLA-A and HLA-B alleles for most subjects in the first cohort.

Receptor libraries were prepared by the immunoSEQ multiplex PCR assay. For the multiplex PCR, a mixture combining 60 forward primers for TCR Vbeta segments and 13 reverse primers for TCR Jbeta segments was used. The CDR3 region of rearranged TCR beta genes was amplified from genomic DNA by a multiplex PCR assay. The amplified TCR beta libraries were sequenced on the Illumina HiSeq System as 87-base-pair reads. Processing in the source paper ran as follows. A later analysis tallied around 80 million unique TCR beta chains across the 700 or so repertoires, and about 10 million of those chains were shared by two or more donors. Raw reads were error-corrected and collapsed into unique sequences with a nearest-neighbor algorithm that merged closely related sequences to remove PCR and sequencing errors. V, D and J gene segments were assigned by aligning CDR3 sequences to IMGT reference sequences. For a sequence to be retained, at least a six-nucleotide match to both a V gene segment and a J gene segment was required. Rearrangements were classified as productive when the CDR3 lacked stop codons and remained in frame with V and J, and all other rearrangements were classified as non-productive. Following IMGT convention, CDR3 was defined as the stretch from the second conserved V-encoded cysteine to the conserved J-encoded phenylalanine. Sequences without an unambiguous match to a single V gene segment were excluded from the earlier analysis of 587 of the donors. In an earlier analysis of a few hundred of the donors, a V segment was called functional when productive rearrangements were above 56.7%, and segregating when the standard deviation between donors exceeded 5%. A statistical classification framework was built to diagnose cytomegalovirus status from the catalog of TCR beta chain sequences. In a later analysis, TCR nucleotide sequences were compared against IMGT/GENE-DB human TR gene sequences so that V and J genes could be assigned. A later analysis assigned CDR3 sequences and most-parsimonious VDJ recombination scenarios with the TCRdist pipeline. A later analysis defined each TCR beta chain by its CDR3 amino acid sequence plus V-gene family, and excluded reads lacking a unique V-gene family. As a way to deal with suspected cross-contamination and a sequencing artifact, a later analysis dropped roughly 600 nucleotide sequences that were highly shared and had low generation probability. A later analysis calculated a clonal expansion index for each public chain from normalized within-repertoire ranks of inferred template counts. Generation probabilities in a later analysis came from a VDJ recombination model fitted to out-of-frame rearrangements, and those results were checked against IGoR. In a later analysis, TCR-TCR, TCR-HLA and TCR-CMV co-occurrence was scored with hypergeometric tests, and a repertoire-size bias correction was applied to TCR pairs. A later analysis estimated false discovery rates by permuting HLA or CMV assignments 20 times. In a later analysis, co-occurring TCRs were grouped using DBSCAN, and TCRdist sequence similarity was added for clustering within HLA-allele-positive subsets. For co-occurrence clustering, repertoires with fewer than 30,000 or more than 120,000 public chains were excluded, along with several repertoires with anomalous nucleotide sharing. Not all clones reach the TCRdb copy of this immuneACCESS table, which keeps in-frame sequences only. Checked studies attribute under half of the gap to unresolved V genes and leave the rest unexplained. That table is the source of V, J and clone size, and D and trimming were worked out from the DNA. Present in this sample are about 140,000 clones, about two thirds of which were seen just once. The ten most abundant clones make up roughly 4% of the sample.

In total, roughly 710 healthy bone marrow donors made up the cohort. At the time of sampling, all cohort members were nominally healthy, though unrecorded immune exposures were likely present. The donor was CMV seropositive and was included in the group of 250 to 300 seropositive cohort members. Each donor provided a peripheral blood sample, and peripheral blood mononuclear cells were used for TCR beta sequencing. Genomic DNA extraction from the blood cell samples was performed with the Qiagen DNeasy Blood Extraction Kit. Based on the germline V gene (reference sequence), the CDR1 and CDR2 sequences are SGHAT and FQDESV. The CDR3 holds 15 amino acids from the cysteine to the phenylalanine. Of the read, only the CDR3 DNA is kept; its 45 bases are in frame from base 1. Trimming removed 5 bases from V and 3 bases from J; the gene matches leave 7 bases unexplained.

Recombination connected TRBV11-1 to TRBJ1-2, and 9 bases in between align with TRBD1. Material for sequencing was PBMCs. The origin of this receptor is a man aged 50 or older in good health and CMV-seropositive. The DNA is TGTGCCAGCAGCCCCTGGACAGGGGCGGACTATGGCTACACCTTC. It is translated as CASSPWTGADYGYTF. This CDR3, with the reference TRBV11-1 and TRBJ1-2 proteins standing in past its ends, gives the full variable domain EAEVAQSPRYKITEKSQAVAFWCDPISGHATLYWYRQILGQGPELLVQFQDESVVDDSQLPKDRFSAERLKGVDSTLKIQPAELGDSAMYLCASSPWTGADYGYTFGSGTRLTVV.